Here is one T cell receptor (beta chain) with its context. It has no known antigen specificity. Base quality data are lacking; no much larger clone is found one base away. This entry comes from a study of blood T cell repertoires in COVID-19 (dated by TCRdb to 2019 to 2021). Study-wide context: Samples from collaborators originated in the United States, Italy and Spain and spanned both the acute and convalescent phases of COVID-19. A de-identified subject ID, COVID-19 status, age in years and sex were almost always included in the sample metadata. Samples came from the ongoing ImmuneRACE study (first 160 participants) plus 1,254 subjects from 6 global collaborators. HLA class I and class II types, where available, came from metadata supplied by the sample provider rather than from assay-based typing. The repertoires were released in a freely available public database intended as a resource for research on the immune response to SARS-CoV-2. Deeply sampled blood TCRbeta repertoires from subjects exposed to, actively infected with, or recovered from COVID-19 were included in the dataset. The material from the prospective study consisted of cDNA or gDNA derived from T cells, B-cell-depleted T cells, or PBMCs. Overall study outcomes, separate from this receptor: The amount of clinical and demographic metadata varied by source and participant and was provided uncurated.

Participants in the prospective study were enrolled through a virtual design, were aged about 18 to 90 years, and lived in approximately 24 United States geographic areas. In the prospective study, participants were assigned to cohorts based on the clinical history participants reported in a screening survey and a study questionnaire. ImmuneRACE Cohort 3 recovered participants were defined by two consecutive negative NP/OP PCR tests, healthcare professional clearance, or symptom resolution. In the prospective study, whole blood, serum and a nasopharyngeal or oropharyngeal swab were collected from each participant by mobile phlebotomists. Over a 2-month period, participants in the prospective study had the option of providing additional blood draws and questionnaires. Prospective study blood samples were shipped either frozen or at room temperature before DNA extraction. The immunoSEQ Assay, a bias-controlled multiplex PCR, was used to amplify TCRbeta CDR3 regions from genomic DNA. On the authors' methods: Within the assay, amplification of reference gene primers was used to estimate how many nucleated cells each sample contained. Sequence reads were collapsed and filtered to measure the absolute abundance of every unique TCRbeta CDR3 rearrangement. For each sample, productive Simpson clonality was calculated as the square root of Simpson's diversity index across productive rearrangements. TCRdb took over this immuneACCESS table, retaining in-frame rearrangements with V and J assigned. Such tables are incomplete; in checked studies, under half of the missing clones stem from an unresolved V gene, and the remainder is unexplained. Clone size and V and J calls were adopted from that table, with D and trimming inferred from the DNA. This sample is represented by about 360,000 clones; 70% to 90% of them were singletons. The ten largest account for around 1.3% of the sample.

The sequenced sample was PBMCs or T cells enriched from blood (not recorded which). The TCR originated in a man in his thirties or forties who had recovered from COVID-19.

The DNA sequence is given as TGTGCCAGCAGCCAAGCCACAGGGCTCTACAATGAGCAGTTCTTC. The resulting protein is CASSQATGLYNEQFF. The sequence is built from TRBV4-2 and TRBJ2-1, with a tentative D gene TRBD1 over 6 matching bases. CDR1 and CDR2 were assigned from the germline V gene as LGHNA and YNFKEQ. V loses 1 base of germline sequence and J loses 3 bases, and the interval between the two ends is 10 bases. The CDR3 numbers 15 residues from cysteine through phenylalanine. The DNA shown is the 45-base CDR3, in frame from base 1.